Ten or more counts support the clone carrying this TCR beta chain. Its antigen remains unknown. CD25-based Treg depletion was applied to purified naive CD4+ T cells. The study's findings and limits: Tumor memory CD4+ T cell TCR gene usage was found to cluster with blood and lymph node memory CD4+ cells and with lymph node naive CD4+ cells. Greatest tumor Treg TCR overlap was with tumor naive CD4+ cells.

MiXCR, applied by TCRdb to the 5' RACE reads, yields one record per CDR3 protein. The sample has some 62,000 distinct CDR3 sequences; just under 30% are singletons. Input material: tumor-infiltrating naive CD4+ T cells sorted from the breast tumor. Specified subset: naive CD4+ T cells, CD4+CD45RA+CD25-. This TCR was sampled from a female donor with breast cancer.

CDR3 in DNA: TGTGCCAGCAGCCAAGTGGCCGTCGGGGGGGGTAGCTCTGGAAACACCATATATTTT. Protein sequence: CASSQVAVGGGSSGNTIYF. The chain links TRBV4-2 to TRBJ1-3; perhaps TRBD1 as D (5 bases). The CDR3 is 19 residues long. The V gene's germline CDR1 is LGHNA and CDR2 YNFKEQ. Trimming cost V 1 base and J 0 bases, with 19 bases left between them.